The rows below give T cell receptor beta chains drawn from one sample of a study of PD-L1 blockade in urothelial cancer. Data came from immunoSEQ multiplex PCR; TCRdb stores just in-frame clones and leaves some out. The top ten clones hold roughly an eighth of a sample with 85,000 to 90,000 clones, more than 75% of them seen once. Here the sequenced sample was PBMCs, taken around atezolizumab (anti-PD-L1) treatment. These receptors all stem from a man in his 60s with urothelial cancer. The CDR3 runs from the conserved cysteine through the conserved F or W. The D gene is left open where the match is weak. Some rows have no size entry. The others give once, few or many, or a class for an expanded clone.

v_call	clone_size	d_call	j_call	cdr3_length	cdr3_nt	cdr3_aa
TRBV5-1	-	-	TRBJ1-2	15	TGCGCCAGCAGCTTGGCCGAACAGGGACGCTATGGCTACACCTTC	CASSLAEQGRYGYTF
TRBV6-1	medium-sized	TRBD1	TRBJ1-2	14	TGTGCCAGCAGTGACGACAGGGGGAACTATGGCTACACCTTC	CASSDDRGNYGYTF
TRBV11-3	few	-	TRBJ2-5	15	TGTGCCAGCAGCTTGACAGGTGTAAGCCAAGAGACCCAGTACTTC	CASSLTGVSQETQYF
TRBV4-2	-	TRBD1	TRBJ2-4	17	TGTGCCAGCAGCCAAGACCCGGGGCAGGGGGACAAAAACATTCAGTACTTC	CASSQDPGQGDKNIQYF
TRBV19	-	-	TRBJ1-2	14	TGTGCCAGTTCCACAGGGAAGGCTAACTATGGCTACACCTTC	CASSTGKANYGYTF
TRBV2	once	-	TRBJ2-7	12	TGTGCCAGCAGTCTGAGCTCCTACGAGCAGTACTTC	CASSLSSYEQYF
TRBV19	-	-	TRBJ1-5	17	TGTGCCAGTATTCAGTCAGGGGCAGGCTACAGCAATCAGCCCCAGCATTTT	CASIQSGAGYSNQPQHF
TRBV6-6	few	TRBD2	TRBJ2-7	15	TGTGCCAGCAGATCTCAGCGGGAGGGCCGCTACGAGCAGTACTTC	CASRSQREGRYEQYF
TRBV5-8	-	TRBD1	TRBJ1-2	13	TGTGCCAGCAGCCGAACAGGGGTCTATGGCTACACCTTC	CASSRTGVYGYTF
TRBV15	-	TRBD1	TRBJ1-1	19	TGTGCCACCAGCAGAGAGACCGCGAGGTTGGACAGGATGAACACTGAAGCTTTCTTT	CATSRETARLDRMNTEAFF
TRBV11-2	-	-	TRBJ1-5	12	TGTGCCAGCAGCTTATTCGATCAGCCCCAGCATTTT	CASSLFDQPQHF
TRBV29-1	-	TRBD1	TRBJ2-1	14	TGCAGCGTCGCCCCGGGACAGGCTTACAATGAGCAGTTCTTC	CSVAPGQAYNEQFF
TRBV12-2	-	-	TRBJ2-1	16	TGTGCAAGTCGCTTAACCGGGACAGGAGTCTACAATGAGCAGTTCTTC	CASRLTGTGVYNEQFF
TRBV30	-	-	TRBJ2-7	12	TGTGCCTGGAGTAAACTAAGCTACGAGCAGTACTTC	CAWSKLSYEQYF
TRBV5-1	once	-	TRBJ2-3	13	TGCGCCAGCAGCTCATTGGTAGTGGATACGCAGTATTTT	CASSSLVVDTQYF
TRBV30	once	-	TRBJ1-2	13	TGTGCCTGGAGTGGGGGCAGACCCTATGGCTACACCTTC	CAWSGGRPYGYTF
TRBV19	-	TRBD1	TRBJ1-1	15	TGTGCCAGCCGAGGACAGGCAGTCGGGAACACTGAAGCTTTCTTT	CASRGQAVGNTEAFF
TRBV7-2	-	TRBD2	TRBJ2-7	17	TGTGCCAGCAGCTTAGCAGGTAGCGGGGGGGGAGGCTACGAGCAGTACTTC	CASSLAGSGGGGYEQYF
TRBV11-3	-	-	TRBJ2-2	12	TGTGCCAGCAGCTTAGATGTAGGGGAGCTGTTTTTT	CASSLDVGELFF
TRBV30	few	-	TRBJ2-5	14	TGTGCCTGGAGTGATAATAATGGAGGGGAGACCCAGTACTTC	CAWSDNNGGETQYF
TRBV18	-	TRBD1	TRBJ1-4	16	TGTGCCAGCTCACCAAACGAGAGGAGGGGGCCTGAAAAACTGTTTTTT	CASSPNERRGPEKLFF
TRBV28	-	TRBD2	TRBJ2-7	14	TGTGCCAGCAGCTTAGCGGGCCTCCCCTGGGAGCAGTACTTC	CASSLAGLPWEQYF
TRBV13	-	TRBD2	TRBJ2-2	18	TGTGCCAGCAGCTTATACCTAGCGGGAGAAAAGGCCACCGGGGAGCTGTTTTTT	CASSLYLAGEKATGELFF
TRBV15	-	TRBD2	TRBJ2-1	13	TGTGCCACCCGGACTAGCGGGGTTAATGAGCAGTTCTTC	CATRTSGVNEQFF
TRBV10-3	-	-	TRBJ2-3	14	TGTGCCTGCCAGGGGCTAGGTAGCACAGATACGCAGTATTTT	CACQGLGSTDTQYF
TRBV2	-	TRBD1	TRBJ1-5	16	TGTGCCAGCAGTGAACTTGGACAGGGGAAGCATCAGCCCCAGCATTTT	CASSELGQGKHQPQHF
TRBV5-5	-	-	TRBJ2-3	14	TGTGCCAGCAGCGCGCGCGCGGGGACAGATACGCAGTATTTT	CASSARAGTDTQYF
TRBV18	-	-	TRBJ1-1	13	TGTGCCAGCTCACAACACATGAACACTGAAGCTTTCTTT	CASSQHMNTEAFF
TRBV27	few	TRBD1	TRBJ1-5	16	TGTGCCAGCAGTCACATGACAGGGATTCTCCGGCAGCCCCAGCATTTT	CASSHMTGILRQPQHF
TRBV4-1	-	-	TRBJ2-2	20	TGCGCCAGCGGAACGCTCCCGGGGATCGGTAGCGGAGCGAACACCGGGGAGCTGTTTTTT	CASGTLPGIGSGANTGELFF
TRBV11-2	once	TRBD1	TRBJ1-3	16	TGTGCCAGCAGCTTAGCCAGAGGGGGCACTGGAAACACCATATATTTT	CASSLARGGTGNTIYF